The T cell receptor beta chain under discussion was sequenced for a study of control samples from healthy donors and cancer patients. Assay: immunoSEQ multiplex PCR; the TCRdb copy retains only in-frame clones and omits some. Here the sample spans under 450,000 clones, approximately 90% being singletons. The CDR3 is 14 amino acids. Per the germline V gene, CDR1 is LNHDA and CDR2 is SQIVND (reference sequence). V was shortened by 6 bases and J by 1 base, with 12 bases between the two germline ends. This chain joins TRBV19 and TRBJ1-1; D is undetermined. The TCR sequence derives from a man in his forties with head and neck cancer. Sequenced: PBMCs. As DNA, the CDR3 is TGTGCCAGTAGCAATCCAGCCAGGAACACTGAAGCTTTCTTT. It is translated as CASSNPARNTEAFF. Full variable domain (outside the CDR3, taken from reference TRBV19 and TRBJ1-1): DGGITQSPKYLFRKEGQNVTLSCEQNLNHDAMYWYRQDPGQGLRLIYYSQIVNDFQKGDIAEGYSVSREKKESFPLTVTSAQKNPTAFYLCASSNPARNTEAFFGQGTRLTVV.